This T cell receptor beta chain was captured in a study of T-cell reconstitution after alpha-beta-depleted transplantation in children. J lost 4 bases, V lost 7 bases, and 11 bases had no gene match. This CDR3 spans 16 amino acids. CDR1 and CDR2 from the germline V gene are SNHLY and FYNNEI. Comment on this clonotype: Its target is not known.

As it was prepared, the TCRbeta library received unique molecular identifiers. MiXCR, applied by TCRdb to the PCR reads, yields one record per CDR3 protein. The profile shows about 120,000 distinct CDR3 sequences, roughly 23% of them singletons. Study observations and caveats: The study reportedly traced alpha-beta T cells about two months after transplant to several hundred expanded graft clones. Surviving recipient T cells and thymic progenitors underlay high day-60 TCRbeta diversity in some patients. T-cell counts and diversity at one year following transplant were attributed mainly to newly produced T cells.

The source was PBMCs, mostly from graft donor cells, collected 180 days after TCRalphabeta/CD19-depleted stem cell transplant. The chain links TRBV2 to TRBJ2-3; 10 nucleotides agree with TRBD2. The source is a male patient aged 2-15 years who had a stem cell transplant for chronic granulomatous disease, so the T cells may come from the graft donor. Here the CDR3 DNA reads TGTGCCAGCATCCGGGCTAGCGGGAGAAGCCCAGATACGCAGTATTTT. It translates to CASIRASGRSPDTQYF.